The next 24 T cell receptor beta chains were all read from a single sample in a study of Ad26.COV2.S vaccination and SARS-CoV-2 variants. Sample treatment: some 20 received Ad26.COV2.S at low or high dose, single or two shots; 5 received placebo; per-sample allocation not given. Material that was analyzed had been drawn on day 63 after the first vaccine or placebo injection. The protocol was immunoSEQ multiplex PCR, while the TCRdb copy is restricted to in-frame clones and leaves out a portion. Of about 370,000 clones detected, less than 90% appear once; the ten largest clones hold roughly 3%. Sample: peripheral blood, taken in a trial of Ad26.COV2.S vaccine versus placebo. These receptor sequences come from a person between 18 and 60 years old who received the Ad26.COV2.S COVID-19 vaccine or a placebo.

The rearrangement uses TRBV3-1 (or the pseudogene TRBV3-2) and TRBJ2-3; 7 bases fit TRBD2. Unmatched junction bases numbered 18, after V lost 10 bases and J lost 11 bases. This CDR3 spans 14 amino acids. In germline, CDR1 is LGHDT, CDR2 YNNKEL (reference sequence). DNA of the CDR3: TGTGCCACCCAACGGGGGGTGAGTGGCAACCAGCAGTATTTT. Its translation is CATQRGVSGNQQYF.

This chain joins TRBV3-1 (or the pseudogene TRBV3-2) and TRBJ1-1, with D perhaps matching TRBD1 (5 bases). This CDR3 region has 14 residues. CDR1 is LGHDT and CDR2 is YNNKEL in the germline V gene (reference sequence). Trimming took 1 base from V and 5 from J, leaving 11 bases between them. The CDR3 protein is CASSQVPGGTEAFF. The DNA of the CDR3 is TGTGCCAGCAGCCAAGTACCCGGGGGGACTGAAGCTTTCTTT.

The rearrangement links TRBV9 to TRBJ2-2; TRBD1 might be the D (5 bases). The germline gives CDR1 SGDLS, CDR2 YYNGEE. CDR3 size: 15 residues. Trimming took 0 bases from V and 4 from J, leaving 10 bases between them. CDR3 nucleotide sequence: TGTGCCAGCAGCGTAGGGACAAGGGCCACCGGGGAGCTGTTTTTT. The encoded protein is CASSVGTRATGELFF.

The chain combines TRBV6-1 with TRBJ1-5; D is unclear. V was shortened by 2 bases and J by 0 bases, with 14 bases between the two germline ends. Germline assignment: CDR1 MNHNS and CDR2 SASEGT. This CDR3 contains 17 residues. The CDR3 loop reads CASSEMGRGYSNQPQHF. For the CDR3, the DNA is TGTGCCAGCAGTGAAATGGGTCGAGGATATAGCAATCAGCCCCAGCATTTT.

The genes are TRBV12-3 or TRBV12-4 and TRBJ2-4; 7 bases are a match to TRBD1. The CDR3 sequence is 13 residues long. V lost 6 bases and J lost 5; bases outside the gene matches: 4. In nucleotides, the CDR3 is TGTGCCAGCAGGACAGGGAGTCAAAACATTCAGTACTTC. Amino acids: CASRTGSQNIQYF.

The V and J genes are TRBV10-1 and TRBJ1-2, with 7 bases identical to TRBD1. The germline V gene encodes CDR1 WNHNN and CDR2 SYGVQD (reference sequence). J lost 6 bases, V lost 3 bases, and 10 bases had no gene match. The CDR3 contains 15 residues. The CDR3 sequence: CASSDNTGALDGYTF. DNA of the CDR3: TGCGCCAGCAGTGATAACACAGGGGCCCTCGATGGCTACACCTTC.

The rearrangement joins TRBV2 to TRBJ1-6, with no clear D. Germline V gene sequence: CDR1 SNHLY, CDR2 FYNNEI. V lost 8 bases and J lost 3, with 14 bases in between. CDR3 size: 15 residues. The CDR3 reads CASVREVLYNSPLHF. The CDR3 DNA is TGTGCCAGCGTACGAGAGGTCCTCTATAATTCACCCCTCCACTTT.

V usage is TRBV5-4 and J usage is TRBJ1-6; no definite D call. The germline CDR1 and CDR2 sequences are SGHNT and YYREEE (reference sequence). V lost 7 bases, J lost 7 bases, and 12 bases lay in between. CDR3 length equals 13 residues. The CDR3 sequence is CASALFRNSPLHF. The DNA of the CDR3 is TGTGCCAGCGCGCTCTTCCGGAATTCACCCCTCCACTTT. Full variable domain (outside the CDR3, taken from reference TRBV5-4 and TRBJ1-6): ETGVTQSPTHLIKTRGQQVTLRCSSQSGHNTVSWYQQALGQGPQFIFQYYREEENGRGNFPPRFSGLQFPNYSSELNVNALELDDSALYLCASALFRNSPLHFGNGTRLTVT.

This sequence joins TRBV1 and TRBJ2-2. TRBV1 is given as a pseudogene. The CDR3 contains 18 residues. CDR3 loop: CTSSQDPCVLENTGELFF. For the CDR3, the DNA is TGCACCAGCAGCCAAGATCCGTGTGTCTTGGAAAACACCGGGGAGCTGTTTTTT.

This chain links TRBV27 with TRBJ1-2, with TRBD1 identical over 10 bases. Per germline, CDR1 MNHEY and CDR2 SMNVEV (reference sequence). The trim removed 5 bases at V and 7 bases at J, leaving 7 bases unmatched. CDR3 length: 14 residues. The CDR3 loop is CASSPGTGALGYTF. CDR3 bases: TGTGCCAGCAGTCCCGGGACAGGGGCTCTTGGCTACACCTTC.

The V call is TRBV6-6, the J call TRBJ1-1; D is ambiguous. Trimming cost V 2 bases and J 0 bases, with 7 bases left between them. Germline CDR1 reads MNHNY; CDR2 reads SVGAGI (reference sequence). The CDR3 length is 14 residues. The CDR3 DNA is TGTGCCAGCAGTTACATAGATATGAACACTGAAGCTTTCTTT. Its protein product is CASSYIDMNTEAFF.

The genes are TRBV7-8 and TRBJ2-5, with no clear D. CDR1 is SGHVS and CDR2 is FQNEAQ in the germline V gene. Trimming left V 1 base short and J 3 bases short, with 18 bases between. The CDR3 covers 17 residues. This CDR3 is CASSLGSSSIIKETQYF. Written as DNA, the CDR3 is TGTGCCAGCAGCTTAGGATCCTCCAGCATCATTAAAGAGACCCAGTACTTC.

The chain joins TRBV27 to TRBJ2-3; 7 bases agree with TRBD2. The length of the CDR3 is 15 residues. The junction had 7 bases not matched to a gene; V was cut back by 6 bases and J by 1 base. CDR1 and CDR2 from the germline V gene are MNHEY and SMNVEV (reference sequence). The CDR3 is CASSLGSGRTDTQYF. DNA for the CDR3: TGTGCCAGCAGCCTAGGTAGCGGGCGCACAGATACGCAGTATTTT.

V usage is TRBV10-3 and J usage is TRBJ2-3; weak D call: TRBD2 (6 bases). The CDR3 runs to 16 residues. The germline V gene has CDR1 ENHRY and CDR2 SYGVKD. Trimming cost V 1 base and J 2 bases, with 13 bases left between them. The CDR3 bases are TGTGCCATCAGTGAGTGGCGGGGAGAAACCACAGATACGCAGTATTTT. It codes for CAISEWRGETTDTQYF.

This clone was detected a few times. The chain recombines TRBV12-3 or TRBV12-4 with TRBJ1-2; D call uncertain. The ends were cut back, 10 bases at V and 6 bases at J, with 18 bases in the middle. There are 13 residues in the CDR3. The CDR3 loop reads CATRRRGSDGYTF. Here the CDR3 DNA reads TGTGCCACCCGTCGGAGAGGCTCGGATGGCTACACCTTC.

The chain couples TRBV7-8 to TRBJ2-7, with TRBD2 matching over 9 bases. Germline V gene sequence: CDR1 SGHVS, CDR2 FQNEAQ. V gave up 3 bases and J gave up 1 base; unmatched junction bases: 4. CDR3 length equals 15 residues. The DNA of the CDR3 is TGTGCCAGCAGCTTTACTAGCGGGTTATCCTACGAGCAGTACTTC. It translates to CASSFTSGLSYEQYF.

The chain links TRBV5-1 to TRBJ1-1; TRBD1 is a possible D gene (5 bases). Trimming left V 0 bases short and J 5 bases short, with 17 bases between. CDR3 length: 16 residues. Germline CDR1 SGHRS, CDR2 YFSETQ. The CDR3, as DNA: TGCGCCAGCAGCTTGGGACCGACAGAGAGGGGTACTGAAGCTTTCTTT. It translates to CASSLGPTERGTEAFF.

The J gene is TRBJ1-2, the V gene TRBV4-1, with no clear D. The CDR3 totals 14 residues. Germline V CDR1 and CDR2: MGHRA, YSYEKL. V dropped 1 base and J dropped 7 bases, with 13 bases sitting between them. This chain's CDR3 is CASSQGEAIGGYTF. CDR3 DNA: TGCGCCAGCAGCCAAGGGGAGGCGATCGGTGGCTACACCTTC.

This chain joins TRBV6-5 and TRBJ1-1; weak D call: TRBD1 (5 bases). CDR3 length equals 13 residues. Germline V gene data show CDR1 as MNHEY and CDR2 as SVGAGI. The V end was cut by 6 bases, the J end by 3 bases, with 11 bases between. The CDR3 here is CASSSGRDTEAFF. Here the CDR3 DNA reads TGTGCCAGCAGCTCAGGGAGGGACACTGAAGCTTTCTTT.

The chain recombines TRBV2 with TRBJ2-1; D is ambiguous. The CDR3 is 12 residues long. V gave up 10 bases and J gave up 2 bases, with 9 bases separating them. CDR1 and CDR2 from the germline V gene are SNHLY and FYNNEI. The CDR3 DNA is TGTGCCACCACAAGTCCCTACAATGAGCAGTTCTTC. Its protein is CATTSPYNEQFF.

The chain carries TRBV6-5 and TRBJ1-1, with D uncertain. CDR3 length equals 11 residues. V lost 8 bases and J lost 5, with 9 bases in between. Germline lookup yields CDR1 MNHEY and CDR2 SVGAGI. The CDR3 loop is CASQMGTEAFF. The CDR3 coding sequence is TGTGCCAGCCAAATGGGGACTGAAGCTTTCTTT.

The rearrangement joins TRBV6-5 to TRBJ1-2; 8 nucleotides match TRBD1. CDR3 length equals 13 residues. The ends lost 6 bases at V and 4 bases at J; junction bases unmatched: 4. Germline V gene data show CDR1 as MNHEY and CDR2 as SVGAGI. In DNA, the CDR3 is TGTGCCAGCAGCAACGACAGGGGCTATGGCTACACCTTC. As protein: CASSNDRGYGYTF.

Here the CDR3 reads CASSYRGAEGSPLHF. DNA of the CDR3: TGTGCCAGCAGCTACCGGGGGGCGGAAGGATCACCCCTCCACTTT. This chain links TRBV6-6 with TRBJ1-6; D possibly corresponds to TRBD1 (6 bases). This CDR3 has 15 residues. With 6 bases removed from V and 10 bases from J, the gap between germline ends came to 19 bases. The germline V gene has CDR1 MNHNY and CDR2 SVGAGI (reference sequence).

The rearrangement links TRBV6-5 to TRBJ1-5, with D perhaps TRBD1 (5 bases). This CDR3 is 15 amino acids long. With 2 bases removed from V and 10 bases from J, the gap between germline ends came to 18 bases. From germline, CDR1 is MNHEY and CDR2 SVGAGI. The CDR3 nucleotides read TGTGCCAGCAGTTACGTGGGACCCCTTAATGAACCCCAGCATTTT. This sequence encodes CASSYVGPLNEPQHF.